Sequencing of this TCR beta chain was carried out in a study of cytomegalovirus exposure and HLA in healthy donors. The study's findings and limits: At a 0.05 false discovery rate, a later analysis found 15,000 to 20,000 TCR beta sequences to be associated with HLA alleles. A later analysis showed that HLA-associated TCR beta chains had undergone more clonal expansion than equally common others.

Primers for the PCR totalled 60 Vbeta and 13 Jbeta. Only in-frame clones appear in the TCRdb table, and some are missing; sequencing was by immunoSEQ multiplex PCR. Counted here are about 110,000 clones, 76% occurring once; the ten biggest clones make up under 15%. Among the donors, all were healthy bone marrow donors. Sampled while nominally healthy, donors likely had unrecorded immune exposures. A word on this clone: Its target is not known.

CDR1 and CDR2 (germline): MNHEY, SMNVEV (reference sequence). The CDR3 has 14 amino acids. V shed 10 bases, J shed 2 bases, and the junction held 9 bases outside the gene matches. Sequences were obtained from PBMCs. The J gene is TRBJ2-5, the V gene TRBV27; 8 bases are a match to TRBD2. The receptor's source is a man in his thirties or forties in good health and CMV-seropositive. CDR3 sequence: CATTSGAPQETQYF. The DNA for the CDR3 is TGTGCCACCACTAGCGGTGCCCCACAAGAGACCCAGTACTTC.